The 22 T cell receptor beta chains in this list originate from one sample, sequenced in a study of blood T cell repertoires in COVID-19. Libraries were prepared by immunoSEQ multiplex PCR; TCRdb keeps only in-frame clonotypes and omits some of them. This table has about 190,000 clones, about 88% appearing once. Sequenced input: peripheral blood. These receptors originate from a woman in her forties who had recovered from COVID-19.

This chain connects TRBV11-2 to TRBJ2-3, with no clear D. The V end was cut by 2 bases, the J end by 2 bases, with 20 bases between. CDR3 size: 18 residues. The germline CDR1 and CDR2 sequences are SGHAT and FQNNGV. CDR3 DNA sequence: TGTGCCAGCAGCTTATCGTCGAGTACTAATCCATACACAGATACGCAGTATTTT. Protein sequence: CASSLSSSTNPYTDTQYF.

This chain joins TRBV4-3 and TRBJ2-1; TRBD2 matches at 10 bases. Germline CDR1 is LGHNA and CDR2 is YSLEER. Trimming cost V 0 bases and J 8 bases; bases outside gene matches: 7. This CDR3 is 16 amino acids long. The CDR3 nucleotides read TGCGCCAGCAGCCAAGATCTGCTAGCGGGAGATTATGAGCAGTTCTTC. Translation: CASSQDLLAGDYEQFF.

The CDR3 nucleotides read TGCGCCAGCAGCGTACAGGGGGACACTGAAGCTTTCTTT. This translates into CASSVQGDTEAFF. This sequence joins TRBV5-1 and TRBJ1-1; 8 bases are a match to TRBD1. The CDR3 loop spans 13 amino acids. The V gene end was trimmed by 4 bases and the J gene end by 3 bases; junction bases not matched to a gene: 2. The germline V gene encodes CDR1 SGHRS and CDR2 YFSETQ.

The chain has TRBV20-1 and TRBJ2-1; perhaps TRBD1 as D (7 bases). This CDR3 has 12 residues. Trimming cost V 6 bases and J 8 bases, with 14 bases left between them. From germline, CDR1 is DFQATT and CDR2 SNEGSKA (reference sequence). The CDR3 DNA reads TGCAGTGCAAGTCAGGGGGGCGATGAGCAGTTCTTC. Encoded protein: CSASQGGDEQFF.

CDR3 nucleotides: TGTGCCAGCAGCGCGGAGAAGGGGTACAATGAGCAGTTCTTC. This sequence encodes CASSAEKGYNEQFF. J is TRBJ2-1 and V is TRBV9, with D possibly TRBD1 on 5 matching bases. Germline V gene lookup returns CDR1 SGDLS and CDR2 YYNGEE. The CDR3 has 14 residues. V was cut by 3 bases and J by 4 bases, with 11 bases left in between.

The CDR3 here is CASGGTPNLNEQFF. CDR3 nucleotide sequence: TGTGCCAGCGGAGGGACCCCTAACCTCAATGAGCAGTTCTTC. This chain connects TRBV3-1 (or the pseudogene TRBV3-2) to TRBJ2-1, with TRBD2 as a possible D gene (6 bases). The V and J ends lost 8 bases and 6 bases respectively, with 17 bases between them. The germline gives CDR1 LGHDT, CDR2 YNNKEL (reference sequence). The CDR3 contains 14 residues.

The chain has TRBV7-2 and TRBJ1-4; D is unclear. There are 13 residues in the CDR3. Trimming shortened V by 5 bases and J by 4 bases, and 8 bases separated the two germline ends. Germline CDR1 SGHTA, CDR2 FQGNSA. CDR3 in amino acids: CASSAELNEKLFF. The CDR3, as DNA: TGTGCCAGCAGCGCGGAACTTAATGAAAAACTGTTTTTT.

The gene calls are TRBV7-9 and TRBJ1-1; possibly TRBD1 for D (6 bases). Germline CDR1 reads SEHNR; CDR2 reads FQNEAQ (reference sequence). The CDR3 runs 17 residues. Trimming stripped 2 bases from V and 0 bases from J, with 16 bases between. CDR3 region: CASSLSFWTEMNTEAFF. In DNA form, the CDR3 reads TGTGCCAGCAGCTTAAGTTTTTGGACAGAGATGAACACTGAAGCTTTCTTT. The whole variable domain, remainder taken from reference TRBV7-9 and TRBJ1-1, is DTGVSQNPRHKITKRGQNVTFRCDPISEHNRLYWYRQTLGQGPEFLTYFQNEAQLEKSRLLSDRFSAERPKGSFSTLEIQRTEQGDSAMYLCASSLSFWTEMNTEAFFGQGTRLTVV.

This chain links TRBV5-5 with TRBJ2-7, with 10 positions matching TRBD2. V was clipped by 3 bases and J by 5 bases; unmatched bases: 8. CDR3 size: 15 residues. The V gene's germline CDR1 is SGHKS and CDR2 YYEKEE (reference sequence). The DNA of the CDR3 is TGTGCCAGCAGCTGGAGCGGGAGGGTCGTGAACGAGCAGTACTTC. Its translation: CASSWSGRVVNEQYF.

The CDR3 reads CASSTDRGGNIQYF. As DNA, the CDR3 is TGTGCCAGCAGCACGGACAGGGGAGGAAACATTCAGTACTTC. The V call is TRBV5-4, the J call TRBJ2-4, with 9 positions matching TRBD1. Germline lookup yields CDR1 SGHNT and CDR2 YYREEE (reference sequence). With V trimmed by 4 bases and J by 6 bases, 5 bases remained unmatched. The CDR3 loop spans 14 amino acids.

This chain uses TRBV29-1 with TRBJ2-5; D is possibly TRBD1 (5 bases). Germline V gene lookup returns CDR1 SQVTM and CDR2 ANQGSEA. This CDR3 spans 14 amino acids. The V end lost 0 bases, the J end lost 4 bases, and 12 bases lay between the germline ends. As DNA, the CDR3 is TGCAGCGTTGAAGATGGCCTTCAGGGAGAGACCCAGTACTTC. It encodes CSVEDGLQGETQYF.

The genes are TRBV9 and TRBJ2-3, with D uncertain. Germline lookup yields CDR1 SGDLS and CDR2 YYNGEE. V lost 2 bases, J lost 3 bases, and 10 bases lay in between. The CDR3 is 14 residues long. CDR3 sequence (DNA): TGTGCCAGCAGCGTCTTACAGCCGACAGATACGCAGTATTTT. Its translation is CASSVLQPTDTQYF.

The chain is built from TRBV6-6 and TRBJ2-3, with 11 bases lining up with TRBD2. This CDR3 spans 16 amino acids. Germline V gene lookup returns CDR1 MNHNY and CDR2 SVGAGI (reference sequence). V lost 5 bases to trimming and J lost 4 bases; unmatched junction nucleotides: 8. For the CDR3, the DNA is TGTGCCAGCAGTCGACTAGCGGGATTTCTTGCAGATACGCAGTATTTT. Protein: CASSRLAGFLADTQYF.

The CDR3 loop is CASSLDFASQETQYF. The CDR3 region has the DNA TGTGCCAGCAGCTTAGATTTTGCCAGCCAAGAGACCCAGTACTTC. The genes are TRBV11-2 and TRBJ2-5; D ambiguous. This CDR3 is 15 amino acids long. Trimming stripped 0 bases from V and 1 base from J, with 9 bases between. Germline V gene lookup returns CDR1 SGHAT and CDR2 FQNNGV.

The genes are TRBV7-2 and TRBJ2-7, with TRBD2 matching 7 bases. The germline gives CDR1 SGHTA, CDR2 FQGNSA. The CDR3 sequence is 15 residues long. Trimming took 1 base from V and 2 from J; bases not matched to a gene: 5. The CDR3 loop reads CASSLGGRITYEQYF. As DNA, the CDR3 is TGTGCCAGCAGCTTAGGCGGGAGAATCACCTACGAGCAGTACTTC.

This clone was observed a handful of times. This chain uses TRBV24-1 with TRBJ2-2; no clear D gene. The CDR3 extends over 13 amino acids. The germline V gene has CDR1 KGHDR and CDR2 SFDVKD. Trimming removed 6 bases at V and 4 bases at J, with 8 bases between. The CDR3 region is CATSRDFTGELFF. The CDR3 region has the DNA TGTGCCACCAGTAGAGACTTCACCGGGGAGCTGTTTTTT.

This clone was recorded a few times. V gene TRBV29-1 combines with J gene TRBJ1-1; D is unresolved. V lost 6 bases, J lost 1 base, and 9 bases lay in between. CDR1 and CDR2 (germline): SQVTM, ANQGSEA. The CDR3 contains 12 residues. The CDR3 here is CSVENRNTEAFF. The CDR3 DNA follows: TGCAGCGTCGAGAACAGGAACACTGAAGCTTTCTTT. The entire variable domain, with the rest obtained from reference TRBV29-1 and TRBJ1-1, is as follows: SAVISQKPSRDICQRGTSLTIQCQVDSQVTMMFWYRQQPGQSLTLIATANQGSEATYESGFVIDKFPISRPNLTFSTLTVSNMSPEDSSIYLCSVENRNTEAFFGQGTRLTVV.

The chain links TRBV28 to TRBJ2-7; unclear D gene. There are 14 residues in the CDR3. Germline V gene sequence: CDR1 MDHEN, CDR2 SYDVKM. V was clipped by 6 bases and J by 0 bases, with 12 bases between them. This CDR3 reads CASRGSGYSYEQYF. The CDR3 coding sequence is TGTGCCAGCAGGGGCAGTGGATACTCCTACGAGCAGTACTTC. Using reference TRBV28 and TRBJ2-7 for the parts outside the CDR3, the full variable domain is DVKVTQSSRYLVKRTGEKVFLECVQDMDHENMFWYRQDPGLGLRLIYFSYDVKMKEKGDIPEGYSVSREKKERFSLILESASTNQTSMYLCASRGSGYSYEQYFGPGTRLTVT.

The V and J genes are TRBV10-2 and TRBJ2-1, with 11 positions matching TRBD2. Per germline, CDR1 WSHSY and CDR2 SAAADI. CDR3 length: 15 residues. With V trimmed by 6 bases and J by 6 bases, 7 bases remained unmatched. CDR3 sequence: CASRPTSGSTNEQFF. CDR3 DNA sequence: TGCGCCAGCAGACCCACTAGCGGGAGTACCAATGAGCAGTTCTTC.

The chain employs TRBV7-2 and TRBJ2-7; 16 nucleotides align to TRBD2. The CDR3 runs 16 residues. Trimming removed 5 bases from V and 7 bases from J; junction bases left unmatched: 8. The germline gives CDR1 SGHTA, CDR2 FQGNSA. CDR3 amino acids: CASSRGLAGGESEQYF. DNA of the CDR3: TGTGCCAGCAGCCGGGGACTAGCGGGAGGGGAATCTGAGCAGTACTTC.

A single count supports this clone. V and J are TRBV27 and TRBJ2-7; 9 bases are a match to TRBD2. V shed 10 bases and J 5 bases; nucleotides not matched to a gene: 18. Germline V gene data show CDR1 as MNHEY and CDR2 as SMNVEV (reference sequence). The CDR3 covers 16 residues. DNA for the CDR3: TGTGCCACTCATTTTATAGCGGGAGCGGGGCCCGACGAGCAGTACTTC. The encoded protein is CATHFIAGAGPDEQYF.

As DNA, the CDR3 is TGTGCCAGCATCCCTTCCGGGACAGTCTACGAGCAGTACTTC. It yields the protein CASIPSGTVYEQYF. The chain joins TRBV28 to TRBJ2-7, with 7 bases identical to TRBD1. Per the germline V gene, CDR1 is MDHEN and CDR2 is SYDVKM. The V and J ends lost 7 bases and 3 bases, in that order; junction bases with no gene match: 9. CDR3 length: 14 residues.